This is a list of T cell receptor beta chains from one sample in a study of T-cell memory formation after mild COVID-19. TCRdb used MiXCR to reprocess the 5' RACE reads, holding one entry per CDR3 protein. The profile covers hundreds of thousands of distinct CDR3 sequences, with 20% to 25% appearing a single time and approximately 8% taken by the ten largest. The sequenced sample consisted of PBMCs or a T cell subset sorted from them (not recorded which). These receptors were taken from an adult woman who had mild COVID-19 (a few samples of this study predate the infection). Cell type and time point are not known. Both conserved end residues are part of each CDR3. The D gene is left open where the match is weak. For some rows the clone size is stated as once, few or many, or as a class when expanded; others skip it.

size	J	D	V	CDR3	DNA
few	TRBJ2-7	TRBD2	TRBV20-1	CSASGTSGRYEQYF	TGCAGTGCTTCCGGGACTAGCGGGAGATACGAGCAGTACTTC
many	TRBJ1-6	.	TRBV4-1	CASSQGFGTGALHF	TGCGCCAGCAGCCAAGGCTTCGGGACTGGGGCCCTCCACTTT
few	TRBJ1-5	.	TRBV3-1	CASSLMTDQPQHF	TGTGCCAGCAGCCTCATGACAGATCAGCCCCAGCATTTT
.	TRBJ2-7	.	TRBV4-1	CASSQEQGSYEQYF	TGCGCCAGCAGCCAAGAACAGGGCTCCTACGAGCAGTACTTC
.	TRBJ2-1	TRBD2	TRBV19	CASMTSGGNEQFF	TGTGCCAGTATGACTAGCGGGGGGAATGAGCAGTTCTTC
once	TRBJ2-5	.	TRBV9	CASSVDEGGRETQYF	TGTGCCAGCAGCGTAGATGAGGGTGGGAGAGAGACCCAGTACTTC
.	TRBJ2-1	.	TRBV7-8	CASSSGGPGEQFF	TGTGCCAGCAGCTCCGGGGGCCCTGGGGAGCAGTTCTTC
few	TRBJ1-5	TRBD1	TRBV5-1	CASSRGPTGGLGPWPQHF	TGCGCCAGCAGCCGGGGCCCGACAGGGGGCCTTGGTCCCTGGCCCCAGCATTTT
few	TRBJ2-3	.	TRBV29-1	CSVVVRALPRDTQYF	TGCAGCGTTGTGGTTCGGGCGCTCCCCAGGGATACGCAGTATTTT
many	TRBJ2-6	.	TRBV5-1	CASSLSGSGANVLTF	TGTGCCAGCAGCTTAAGTGGCTCTGGGGCCAACGTCCTGACTTTC
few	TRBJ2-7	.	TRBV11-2	CASSLAPTYEQYF	TGTGCCAGCAGCTTAGCCCCTACCTACGAGCAGTACTTC
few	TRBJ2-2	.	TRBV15	CATRGFNTGELFF	TGTGCGACCCGGGGCTTCAACACCGGGGAGCTGTTTTTT
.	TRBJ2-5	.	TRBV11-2	CASSSLAAPGEETQYF	TGTGCCAGCAGCTCGCTCGCCGCTCCGGGGGAAGAGACCCAGTACTTC
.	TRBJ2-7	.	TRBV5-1	CASSLGQTSGEQYF	TGCGCCAGCAGCTTGGGGCAGACCTCCGGCGAGCAGTACTTC
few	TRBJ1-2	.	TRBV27	CASRPDGLYGYTF	TGTGCCAGCAGACCGGACGGACTCTATGGCTACACCTTC
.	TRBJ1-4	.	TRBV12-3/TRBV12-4	CASSLEGGANEKLFF	TGTGCCAGCAGTTTAGAGGGAGGGGCTAATGAAAAACTGTTTTTT
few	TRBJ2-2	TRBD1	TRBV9	CASTRTGMELFF	TGTGCCAGCACTCGGACAGGAATGGAGCTGTTTTTT
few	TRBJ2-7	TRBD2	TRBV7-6	CASSPGLAGKFSYEQYF	TGTGCCAGCAGCCCTGGACTAGCGGGAAAGTTCTCCTACGAGCAGTACTTC
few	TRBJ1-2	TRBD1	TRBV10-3	CATMAGQDTYGYTF	TGTGCCACGATGGCGGGACAGGACACCTATGGCTACACCTTC
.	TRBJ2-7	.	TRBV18	CASSRQGPGDEQYF	TGTGCCAGCTCACGGCAGGGCCCTGGAGACGAGCAGTACTTC
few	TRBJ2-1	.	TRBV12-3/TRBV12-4	CASSSIGGEQFF	TGTGCCAGCAGCTCCATAGGGGGTGAGCAGTTCTTC
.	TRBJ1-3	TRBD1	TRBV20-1	CSAPLSSKQGATWAGNTIYF	TGCAGTGCTCCCCTCTCGTCTAAACAGGGGGCCACTTGGGCTGGAAACACCATATATTTT
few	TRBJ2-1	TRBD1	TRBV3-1	CASSQGARGLGNEQFF	TGTGCCAGCAGCCAAGGCGCCAGGGGGCTGGGCAATGAGCAGTTCTTC
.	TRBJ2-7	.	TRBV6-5	CASSYSEGQSYEQYF	TGTGCCAGCAGTTACTCGGAGGGACAGTCCTACGAGCAGTACTTC
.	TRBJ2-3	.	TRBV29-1	CSVEIWVSRGTDTQYF	TGCAGCGTTGAAATTTGGGTCAGTAGGGGCACAGATACGCAGTATTTT
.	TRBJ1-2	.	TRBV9	CASSVGSAVLVNYGYTF	TGTGCCAGCAGCGTAGGGTCCGCTGTATTGGTTAACTATGGCTACACCTTC
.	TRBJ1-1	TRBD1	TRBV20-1	CSARDEDRGAEAFF	TGCAGTGCTAGAGATGAAGACAGGGGGGCTGAAGCTTTCTTT
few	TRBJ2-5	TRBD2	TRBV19	CASSIQREKETQYF	TGTGCCAGTAGTATTCAGCGGGAGAAAGAGACCCAGTACTTC
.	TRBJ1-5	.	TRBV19	CASSLLMGYSNQPQHF	TGTGCCAGTAGTCTCCTGATGGGTTATAGCAATCAGCCCCAGCATTTT
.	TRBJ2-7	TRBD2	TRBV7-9	CASSPLLGGRNYEQYF	TGTGCCAGCAGCCCCCTCCTGGGCGGGAGGAACTACGAGCAGTACTTC
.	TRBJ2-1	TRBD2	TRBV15	CATSRPKGLAGDRSSEQFF	TGTGCCACCAGCAGACCAAAGGGACTAGCGGGAGATCGATCCTCCGAGCAGTTCTTC
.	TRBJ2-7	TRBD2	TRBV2	CASKVRRGSYEQYF	TGTGCCAGCAAGGTACGGCGGGGGAGTTACGAGCAGTACTTC
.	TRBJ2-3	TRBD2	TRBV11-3	CASSYRGLAGADTQYF	TGTGCCAGCAGCTACCGCGGACTAGCGGGAGCAGATACGCAGTATTTT
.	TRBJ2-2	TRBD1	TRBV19	CASSPSGQVNTGELFF	TGTGCCAGTAGTCCCTCGGGACAGGTGAACACCGGGGAGCTGTTTTTT
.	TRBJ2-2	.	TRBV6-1	CASIRGTNTGELFF	TGTGCCAGCATCAGGGGAACCAACACCGGGGAGCTGTTTTTT
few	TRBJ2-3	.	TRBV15	CATSRDRFTSTDTQYF	TGTGCCACCAGCAGAGATCGATTCACCTCCACAGATACGCAGTATTTT
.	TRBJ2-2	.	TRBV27	CASQFRGEPWSTGELFF	TGTGCCAGTCAGTTCCGAGGGGAACCCTGGAGCACCGGGGAGCTGTTTTTT
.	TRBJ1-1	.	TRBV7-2	CASSGRRQRNTEAFF	TGTGCCAGCAGCGGGCGTCGACAGAGGAACACTGAAGCTTTCTTT
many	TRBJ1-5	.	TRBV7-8	CASSLGRGQPQHF	TGTGCCAGCAGCTTAGGCAGGGGACAGCCCCAGCATTTT
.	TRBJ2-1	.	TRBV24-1	CATSVAVDSYNEQFF	TGTGCCACCAGTGTAGCGGTTGACTCCTACAATGAGCAGTTCTTC
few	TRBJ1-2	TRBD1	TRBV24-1	CATSDHSTGGNGYTF	TGTGCCACCAGTGATCATTCGACAGGGGGAAATGGCTACACCTTC
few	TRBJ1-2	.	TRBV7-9	CASIADGPYGYTF	TGTGCCAGCATCGCCGACGGACCTTATGGCTACACCTTC
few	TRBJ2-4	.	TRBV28	CASSFSGNGNIQYF	TGTGCCAGCAGTTTTAGCGGAAACGGGAACATTCAGTACTTC
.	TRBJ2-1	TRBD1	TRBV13	CASSSNWDRDDEQFF	TGTGCCAGCAGCTCAAACTGGGACAGGGATGATGAGCAGTTCTTC
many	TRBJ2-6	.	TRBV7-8	CASSLVPRQAHSGANVLTF	TGTGCCAGCAGCTTAGTCCCCAGACAGGCCCACTCTGGGGCCAACGTCCTGACTTTC
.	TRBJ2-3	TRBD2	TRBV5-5	CASSLKRGPLPDTQYF	TGTGCCAGCAGCTTAAAGCGGGGCCCTCTTCCGGATACGCAGTATTTT
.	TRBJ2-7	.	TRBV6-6	CASSTLEGRSYEQYF	TGTGCCAGCAGTACCCTGGAGGGGCGGTCCTACGAGCAGTACTTC
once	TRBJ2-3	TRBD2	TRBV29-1	CSAGVAGGPGDTQYF	TGCAGCGCTGGGGTAGCGGGAGGGCCAGGAGATACGCAGTATTTT
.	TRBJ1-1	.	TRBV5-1	CASSPRLGARWDTEAFF	TGCGCCAGCAGCCCACGGCTGGGGGCGCGTTGGGACACTGAAGCTTTCTTT
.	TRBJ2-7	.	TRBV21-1	CASSKAIPGLNSYEQYF	TGTGCCAGCAGCAAAGCCATTCCGGGACTGAACTCCTACGAGCAGTACTTC
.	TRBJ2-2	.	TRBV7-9	CASSLGTMGGELFF	TGTGCCAGCAGCCTCGGGACCATGGGCGGGGAGCTGTTTTTT
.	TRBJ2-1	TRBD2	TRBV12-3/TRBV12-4	CASRAGGPAAEQFF	TGTGCCAGCAGGGCGGGAGGCCCAGCCGCTGAGCAGTTCTTC
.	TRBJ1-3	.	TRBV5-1	CASRGLGGSGNTIYF	TGCGCCAGCAGGGGTCTAGGAGGCTCTGGAAACACCATATATTTT